One sample yielded the 19 T cell receptor beta chains listed below, sequenced in a study of cytomegalovirus exposure and HLA in healthy donors. The PCR used 60 Vbeta and 13 Jbeta primers. Generated by immunoSEQ multiplex PCR, the TCRdb table keeps only in-frame clones and is missing some. The data contain fewer than 150,000 clones, 80% of them singletons. What was sequenced was PBMCs. The receptor set was obtained from a man aged 25-40 years in good health and CMV-seronegative.

The chain combines TRBV15 with TRBJ2-4; 10 nucleotides match TRBD1. The trim removed 3 bases at V and 2 bases at J, leaving 16 bases unmatched. Germline CDR1 is LNHNV and CDR2 is YYDKDF (reference sequence). There are 20 residues in the CDR3. The CDR3 DNA follows: TGTGCCACCAGCAGGACAGGGGGCGGGTTAGGGATTCTATCCAAAAACATTCAGTACTTC. Its protein product is CATSRTGGGLGILSKNIQYF.

This clone was recorded only once. This chain uses TRBV5-1 with TRBJ2-1, with 10 bases that match TRBD1. Per the germline V gene, CDR1 is SGHRS and CDR2 is YFSETQ. This CDR3 has 17 residues. V was clipped by 1 base and J by 5 bases; unmatched bases: 9. In DNA form, the CDR3 reads TGCGCCAGCAGCTTGTCTCCGGGACAGGGGCTTCACAATGAGCAGTTCTTC. Protein sequence: CASSLSPGQGLHNEQFF. Supplemented by reference TRBV5-1 and TRBJ2-1, the full variable domain reads KAGVTQTPRYLIKTRGQQVTLSCSPISGHRSVSWYQQTPGQGLQFLFEYFSETQRNKGNFPGRFSGRQFSNSRSEMNVSTLELGDSALYLCASSLSPGQGLHNEQFFGPGTRLTVL.

The genes are TRBV27 and TRBJ1-2; possible D gene TRBD1, 6 bases. This CDR3 has 15 amino acids. V dropped 2 bases and J dropped 4 bases, with 14 bases sitting between them. Germline CDR1 MNHEY, CDR2 SMNVEV (reference sequence). The CDR3 DNA reads TGTGCCAGCAGTTTAAAGGGCAGGGGATCCTATGGCTACACCTTC. Translating it yields CASSLKGRGSYGYTF.

This clone has only one observation. This chain connects TRBV5-1 to TRBJ2-3, with D possibly matching TRBD2 (6 bases). The V end lost 1 base, the J end lost 4 bases, and 19 bases lay between the germline ends. CDR3 length: 17 residues. Per germline, CDR1 SGHRS and CDR2 YFSETQ. CDR3 protein: CASSLQAGRVSSDTQYF. For the CDR3, the DNA is TGCGCCAGCAGCTTGCAGGCGGGACGGGTGTCTTCAGATACGCAGTATTTT. The entire variable domain, with the rest obtained from reference TRBV5-1 and TRBJ2-3, is as follows: KAGVTQTPRYLIKTRGQQVTLSCSPISGHRSVSWYQQTPGQGLQFLFEYFSETQRNKGNFPGRFSGRQFSNSRSEMNVSTLELGDSALYLCASSLQAGRVSSDTQYFGPGTRLTVL.

The chain joins TRBV10-2 to TRBJ2-3, with 7 bases aligning to TRBD2. CDR1 WSHSY and CDR2 SAAADI come from the germline V gene. This CDR3 contains 14 residues. With V trimmed by 8 bases and J by 4 bases, 9 bases remained unmatched. The CDR3 nucleotides read TGCGCCAGCGATGGCGGGAGTGTCGCAGATACGCAGTATTTT. It translates to CASDGGSVADTQYF.

The chain employs TRBV21-1 and TRBJ2-2; the D call TRBD2 from the table was never checked on the DNA. TRBV21-1 is a pseudogene segment. The CDR3 is made up of 16 amino acids. The CDR3 sequence is CASSKSGGSNTGELFF. In DNA, the CDR3 is TGTGCCAGCAGCAAAAGCGGGGGCTCGAACACCGGGGAGCTGTTTTTT.

The chain employs TRBV18 and TRBJ2-7; no definite D call. The V end lost 0 bases, the J end lost 1 base, and 7 bases lay between the germline ends. Germline V lookup: CDR1 KGHSH, CDR2 LQKENI. The CDR3 extends over 14 amino acids. The CDR3 coding sequence is TGTGCCAGCTCACCACCTATAATTTCCTACGAGCAGTACTTC. Encoded protein: CASSPPIISYEQYF.

The rearrangement links TRBV28 to TRBJ1-6; D uncertain. CDR3 length: 13 amino acids. Trimming shortened V by 1 base and J by 5 bases, and 3 bases separated the two germline ends. In germline, CDR1 is MDHEN, CDR2 SYDVKM. CDR3 region: CASSLSNNSPLHF. In nucleotides, the CDR3 is TGTGCCAGCAGTTTATCCAATAATTCACCCCTCCACTTT.

The chain joins TRBV5-3 to TRBJ1-2, with D unresolved. TRBV5-3 is labeled an ORF, and its function is uncertain. The CDR3 extends over 14 amino acids. Between the trimmed V and J ends, which lost 6 bases and 4 bases, there was a span of 16 bases. This CDR3 is CARIPSGEGYGYTF. The CDR3 bases are TGTGCCAGAATCCCGAGCGGGGAGGGCTATGGCTACACCTTC.

This chain joins TRBV27 and TRBJ2-5; 10 bases match TRBD2. The CDR3 is made up of 13 amino acids. The V and J ends lost 6 bases and 4 bases, in that order; junction bases with no gene match: 2. Germline V gene sequence: CDR1 MNHEY, CDR2 SMNVEV (reference sequence). CDR3 residues: CASRIAGGETQYF. The CDR3 region has the DNA TGTGCCAGCAGGATAGCGGGGGGAGAGACCCAGTACTTC.

This clone was detected a few times. The J gene is TRBJ2-3, the V gene TRBV5-1, with 12 bases that match TRBD2. With V trimmed by 4 bases and J by 5 bases, 11 bases remained unmatched. The germline CDR1 and CDR2 sequences are SGHRS and YFSETQ. CDR3 size: 17 residues. The DNA for the CDR3 is TGCGCCAGCAGCATGACTAGCGGGAGCCGCAGGGGAGATACGCAGTATTTT. Its protein product is CASSMTSGSRRGDTQYF.

The chain is built from TRBV14 and TRBJ2-5; 7 bases line up with TRBD1. The CDR3 contains 15 residues. V lost 0 bases to trimming and J lost 1 base; unmatched junction nucleotides: 2. The germline gives CDR1 SGHDN, CDR2 FVKESK. The DNA of the CDR3 is TGTGCCAGCAGCCAAGATTACAGGGGCCAAGAGACCCAGTACTTC. Amino acids: CASSQDYRGQETQYF.

The rearrangement uses TRBV6-1 and TRBJ1-4; D unclear. CDR1 MNHNS and CDR2 SASEGT come from the germline V gene. CDR3 size: 15 residues. Trimming shortened V by 1 base and J by 6 bases, and 12 bases separated the two germline ends. The CDR3 DNA sequence: TGTGCCAGCAGTGAAGGTCTCCCGTCGGATGAAAAACTGTTTTTT. Amino acids: CASSEGLPSDEKLFF.

This chain uses TRBV9 with TRBJ1-2, with no clear D. Between the trimmed V and J ends, which lost 4 bases and 0 bases, there was a span of 13 bases. Germline V lookup: CDR1 SGDLS, CDR2 YYNGEE. This CDR3 is built from 15 residues. CDR3 nucleotides: TGTGCCAGCAGCCCCGGAGGCCTAGCTAACTATGGCTACACCTTC. Protein: CASSPGGLANYGYTF.

This chain uses TRBV4-1 with TRBJ2-7; 8 positions agree with TRBD2. Trimming removed 1 base from V and 7 bases from J; junction bases left unmatched: 12. The CDR3 runs to 16 residues. Germline V gene data show CDR1 as MGHRA and CDR2 as YSYEKL. CDR3 sequence: CASSQVPSSGSNEQYF. The CDR3 nucleotides are TGCGCCAGCAGCCAAGTTCCATCCAGCGGGAGCAATGAGCAGTACTTC.

The table lists this clone with a count of one. The rearrangement uses TRBV6-6 and TRBJ2-5; tentatively, D is TRBD2 (6 bases). From germline, CDR1 is MNHNY and CDR2 SVGAGI (reference sequence). The CDR3 covers 13 residues. The germline V and J ends were trimmed by 7 bases and 5 bases, with 14 bases remaining between them. Here the CDR3 DNA reads TGTGCCAGCACCCCACCAGGGAGGGAGACCCAGTACTTC. It is translated as CASTPPGRETQYF.

This chain connects TRBV2 to TRBJ2-5; TRBD1 is a possible D gene (5 bases). The last part of the DNA fits TRBJ2-7 better; the J call may be wrong. Per germline, CDR1 SNHLY and CDR2 FYNNEI. This CDR3 comprises 14 residues. Here the CDR3 DNA reads TGTGCCAGCAATGTTGGGGCGCCGATTTACGAGCAGTACTTC. This encodes CASNVGAPIYEQYF.

The chain joins TRBV5-1 to TRBJ2-2; no reliable D call. Trimming stripped 3 bases from V and 8 bases from J, with 11 bases between. The CDR3 is 13 residues long. The V gene's germline CDR1 is SGHRS and CDR2 YFSETQ. CDR3 in amino acids: CASSSNTQGELFF. The DNA for the CDR3 is TGCGCCAGCAGCTCCAACACGCAGGGGGAGCTGTTTTTT.

This chain uses TRBV13 with TRBJ2-2, with D perhaps TRBD1 (5 bases). This CDR3 region has 16 residues. Looked up from germline, CDR1 is PRHDT and CDR2 is FYEKMQ (reference sequence). Trimming pared 4 bases from V and 0 bases from J, leaving 12 bases between. The CDR3 sequence: CASSSQGISNTGELFF. The CDR3 coding sequence is TGTGCCAGCAGCTCCCAGGGCATTTCGAACACCGGGGAGCTGTTTTTT.